Listed below are T cell receptor beta chains from one sample, sequenced in a study of T-cell reconstitution after alpha-beta-depleted transplantation in children. Using its own MiXCR run on the PCR reads, TCRdb lists one record per CDR3 protein. The profile shows 500,000 to 650,000 distinct CDR3 sequences, roughly an eighth of them singletons. This material consisted of PBMCs, mostly from graft donor cells, taken 180 days after TCRalphabeta/CD19-depleted stem cell transplant. The receptors stem from a female patient aged 2 to 10 who had a stem cell transplant for aplastic anemia, so the T cells may come from the graft donor. Both conserved end residues are part of each CDR3.

J gene,V gene,CDR3 protein
TRBJ2-2,TRBV12-3/TRBV12-4,CASSFPRLAGLTGELFF
TRBJ1-6,TRBV7-2,CASSAQGPGGSPLHF
TRBJ1-4,TRBV4-3,CASSQVRRLEKLFF
TRBJ2-5,TRBV19,CASSIRGNAGSRQETQYF
TRBJ1-5,TRBV20-1,CSARAAPQWGVYSNQPQHF
TRBJ1-2,TRBV10-3,CAISEHGQGDPYGYTF
TRBJ1-4,TRBV12-3/TRBV12-4,CASSLEGPWNEKLFF
TRBJ2-7,TRBV6-2/TRBV6-3,CASRDRTYEQYF
TRBJ2-1,TRBV20-1,CSALAGLNEQFF
TRBJ2-3,TRBV6-2/TRBV6-3,CASSGLAVAPTDTQYF
TRBJ2-7,TRBV5-6,CASSFRSGTAYF
TRBJ2-1,TRBV7-8,CASSSGLAGPYNEQFF
TRBJ1-5,TRBV10-3,CAISAGQGGNQPQHF
TRBJ2-1,TRBV4-3,CASSHLGAGSGGNNEQFF
TRBJ2-7,TRBV18,CASSQDRDDYEQYF
TRBJ2-5,TRBV28,CASSWPGRGETQYF
TRBJ2-1,TRBV7-2,CASSRAGWKDNEQFF
TRBJ2-2,TRBV7-3,CASSHTGSTGELFF
TRBJ1-1,TRBV9,CASSAGGPGQLVTEAFF
TRBJ2-1,TRBV25-1,CASRVPWGQFF
TRBJ2-5,TRBV20-1,CSARTGRDETQYF
TRBJ2-5,TRBV20-1,CSAIWPTTMTQYF
TRBJ2-1,TRBV2,CASSQETSYNEQFF
TRBJ1-2,TRBV14,CASSQGSGTYGYTF
TRBJ2-2,TRBV12-3/TRBV12-4,CASRTDREGFTGELFF
TRBJ2-2,TRBV20-1,CSPRAGDTGELFF
TRBJ1-6,TRBV5-1,CASSLSGGNSPLHF
TRBJ2-1,TRBV12-3/TRBV12-4,CASSLEGGRFNEQFF
TRBJ2-1,TRBV11-2,CASSLGQGLTYNVQFF
TRBJ2-7,TRBV11-2,CASSPPRRTYEQYF
TRBJ1-2,TRBV29-1,CSVDSGQTGGANYGYTF
TRBJ1-1,TRBV27,CASSLYGELDTEAFF
TRBJ1-3,TRBV4-3,CASSQEGPGLSGNTIYF
TRBJ2-7,TRBV28,CASSRRQGTYEQYF
TRBJ2-1,TRBV7-9,CASSAPGHSSYNEQFF
TRBJ1-2,TRBV15,CATSLGPTAYGYTF
TRBJ2-1,TRBV11-2,CASSSVPFMTVNSYNEQFF